The 32 T cell receptor beta chains below were found in one sample sequenced in a study of shared clonotypes between healthy human individuals. The data were produced by immunoSEQ multiplex PCR, yet TCRdb's version contains in-frame clones alone and is incomplete. The data show around 2,000,000 clones, roughly 94% seen once. The sample taken for sequencing was naive CD4+ T cells sorted from blood. Subset indicated: CD45RA+ positively selected. These receptors were obtained from a man in his late teens or twenties in good health.

The chain joins TRBV18 to TRBJ2-4; no reliable D call. The V and J ends lost 2 bases and 0 bases respectively, with 5 bases between them. The length of the CDR3 is 14 residues. CDR1 KGHSH and CDR2 LQKENI come from the germline V gene. CDR3 nucleotides: TGTGCCAGCTCACCAACGATAGCCAAAAACATTCAGTACTTC. It encodes CASSPTIAKNIQYF.

This sequence joins TRBV5-1 and TRBJ1-3, with D unclear. The ends were cut back, 2 bases at V and 0 bases at J, with 9 bases in the middle. The V gene's germline CDR1 is SGHRS and CDR2 YFSETQ. The CDR3 has 15 residues. In nucleotides, the CDR3 is TGCGCCAGCAGCTTTAGCGGGGACTCTGGAAACACCATATATTTT. This gives the protein CASSFSGDSGNTIYF. Supplemented by reference TRBV5-1 and TRBJ1-3, the full variable domain reads KAGVTQTPRYLIKTRGQQVTLSCSPISGHRSVSWYQQTPGQGLQFLFEYFSETQRNKGNFPGRFSGRQFSNSRSEMNVSTLELGDSALYLCASSFSGDSGNTIYFGEGSWLTVV.

The table lists this clone with a count of one. The CDR3: CASSWTSGGQETQYF. The CDR3 nucleotides read TGTGCCAGCAGCTGGACTAGCGGGGGCCAAGAGACCCAGTACTTC. This chain uses TRBV5-6 with TRBJ2-5; TRBD2 matches 13 bases. V trimming: 3 bases; J trimming: 1 base; junction bases outside the gene matches: 0. Germline V gives CDR1 SGHDT, CDR2 YYEEEE. CDR3 length: 15 residues.

The J gene is TRBJ1-4, the V gene TRBV11-2; no reliable D call. The V gene's germline CDR1 is SGHAT and CDR2 FQNNGV. The CDR3 consists of 15 residues. Trimming left V 4 bases short and J 4 bases short, with 13 bases between. The CDR3 loop is CASSSLGRYNEKLFF. In DNA form, the CDR3 reads TGTGCCAGCAGCTCCCTAGGACGGTATAATGAAAAACTGTTTTTT.

The chain joins TRBV5-1 to TRBJ2-5, with TRBD1 matching 7 bases. TRBJ2-7 explains the end of the DNA better; the J call may be wrong. Germline loops: CDR1 SGHRS, CDR2 YFSETQ. The CDR3 runs 15 residues. CDR3 bases: TGCGCCAGCAGCTTTAGGGACAGTTCTCCCTACGAGCAGTACTTC. Its protein is CASSFRDSSPYEQYF.

Details on this clone: The sample contains more than one DNA sequence encoding this CDR3. The V call is TRBV5-1, the J call TRBJ2-5; TRBD1 or TRBD2 may be the D gene (6 bases each). V dropped 1 base and J dropped 2 bases, with 12 bases sitting between them. Germline V lookup: CDR1 SGHRS, CDR2 YFSETQ. The CDR3 sequence is 15 residues long. CDR3 region: CASSLRGALQETQYF. The CDR3 coding sequence is TGCGCCAGCAGCTTGAGGGGGGCCCTACAAGAGACCCAGTACTTC.

This chain uses TRBV19 with TRBJ1-2; a possible D gene is TRBD1 (6 bases). Trimming left V 2 bases short and J 4 bases short, with 14 bases between. The CDR3 runs 15 residues. The germline CDR1 and CDR2 sequences are LNHDA and SQIVND (reference sequence). DNA for the CDR3: TGTGCCAGTAGTATAATGGCAGGGGACGGCTATGGCTACACCTTC. This translates into CASSIMAGDGYGYTF.

This sequence joins TRBV29-1 and TRBJ1-1; the D is unclear. The V end lost 4 bases, the J end lost 0 bases, and 9 bases lay between the germline ends. Germline V lookup: CDR1 SQVTM, CDR2 ANQGSEA. The CDR3 covers 13 residues. DNA for the CDR3: TGCAGCGTTGTTGACATCGTGAACACTGAAGCTTTCTTT. Translated, it gives CSVVDIVNTEAFF. Combining the CDR3 with reference TRBV29-1 and TRBJ1-1 gives the whole variable domain SAVISQKPSRDICQRGTSLTIQCQVDSQVTMMFWYRQQPGQSLTLIATANQGSEATYESGFVIDKFPISRPNLTFSTLTVSNMSPEDSSIYLCSVVDIVNTEAFFGQGTRLTVV.

The chain carries TRBV9 and TRBJ1-3, with TRBD1 matching 8 bases. CDR3 length equals 17 residues. V lost 2 bases, J lost 0 bases, and 7 bases stayed unmatched. From germline, CDR1 is SGDLS and CDR2 YYNGEE. CDR3 sequence reads: CASSVADRDSSGNTIYF. CDR3 nucleotide sequence: TGTGCCAGCAGCGTTGCGGACAGGGACAGCTCTGGAAACACCATATATTTT. The variable domain in full, with the rest retrieved from reference TRBV9 and TRBJ1-3, is DSGVTQTPKHLITATGQRVTLRCSPRSGDLSVYWYQQSLDQGLQFLIQYYNGEERAKGNILERFSAQQFPDLHSELNLSSLELGDSALYFCASSVADRDSSGNTIYFGEGSWLTVV.

The chain carries TRBV5-8 and TRBJ1-2, with D unclear. Trimming stripped 0 bases from V and 2 bases from J, with 5 bases between. The CDR3 length is 13 residues. The germline V gene encodes CDR1 SGHTS and CDR2 YDEGEE. Here the CDR3 reads CASSLGRNYGYTF. In nucleotides, the CDR3 is TGTGCCAGCAGCTTGGGGCGGAACTATGGCTACACCTTC.

This chain connects TRBV11-2 to TRBJ2-2, with D perhaps TRBD1 (6 bases). CDR1 and CDR2 (germline): SGHAT, FQNNGV. This CDR3 has 18 amino acids. V shed 5 bases and J shed 6 bases, with 25 bases lying between them. CDR3 in DNA: TGTGCCAGCAGCCCTAACACAGGGCTCCAAGTAGCTTCCGGGGAGCTGTTTTTT. Its translation is CASSPNTGLQVASGELFF.

The chain joins TRBV30 to TRBJ1-4; no clear D. The length of the CDR3 is 15 residues. V was trimmed by 0 bases and J by 7 bases, leaving 15 bases between them. CDR1 and CDR2 from the germline V gene are GTSNPN and SVGIG (reference sequence). The DNA for the CDR3 is TGTGCCTGGAGTGTGGTCCGGAGCGCGGGTGAAAAACTGTTTTTT. It codes for CAWSVVRSAGEKLFF.

The chain recombines TRBV12-1 with TRBJ1-3; the DNA was not used to check the table's D call, TRBD1. TRBV12-1 is a pseudogene segment. The CDR3 covers 18 residues. CDR3 bases: TGTGCCAGCAGCTTTGCGATGTTGAGTGCAGGGGATGGAAACACCATATATTTT. It specifies CASSFAMLSAGDGNTIYF.

This clone was seen only once. This sequence joins TRBV7-8 and TRBJ2-1; 8 bases fit TRBD2. J gave up 7 bases and V 3 bases, and 14 bases lay outside the gene matches. This CDR3 contains 17 residues. Germline V CDR1 and CDR2: SGHVS, FQNEAQ. This CDR3 is CASSFTPRAGVRNEQFF. CDR3 nucleotides: TGTGCCAGCAGCTTTACCCCCAGAGCGGGAGTTAGAAATGAGCAGTTCTTC.

This chain links TRBV5-4 with TRBJ1-2, with D possibly TRBD1 on 5 matching bases. The V end lost 4 bases, the J end lost 2 bases, and 18 bases lay between the germline ends. Per germline, CDR1 SGHNT and CDR2 YYREEE (reference sequence). There are 16 residues in the CDR3. CDR3 coding DNA: TGTGCCAGCAGCCATCCGACGACAGCAGTAAACTATGGCTACACCTTC. Amino acid sequence: CASSHPTTAVNYGYTF.

The rearrangement links TRBV27 to TRBJ1-1; weak D call: TRBD1 (6 bases). Germline lookup yields CDR1 MNHEY and CDR2 SMNVEV (reference sequence). Trimming shortened V by 2 bases and J by 4 bases, and 14 bases separated the two germline ends. This CDR3 has 15 residues. The CDR3 here is CASSLGMGARTEAFF. The CDR3 DNA reads as TGTGCCAGCAGTTTAGGTATGGGGGCGCGCACTGAAGCTTTCTTT.

This chain connects TRBV7-9 to TRBJ2-2, with 7 bases fitting TRBD1. Looked up from germline, CDR1 is SEHNR and CDR2 is FQNEAQ (reference sequence). The CDR3 has 15 amino acids. Trimming cost V 5 bases and J 5 bases; bases outside gene matches: 8. The chain's CDR3 is CASSLPGQSTGELFF. CDR3 coding DNA: TGTGCCAGCAGCCTACCGGGACAGAGTACCGGGGAGCTGTTTTTT. Filled out from reference TRBV7-9 and TRBJ2-2, the complete variable domain reads DTGVSQNPRHKITKRGQNVTFRCDPISEHNRLYWYRQTLGQGPEFLTYFQNEAQLEKSRLLSDRFSAERPKGSFSTLEIQRTEQGDSAMYLCASSLPGQSTGELFFGEGSRLTVL.

Written as DNA, the CDR3 is TGTGCCAGCAACGACCCCGGGACAGCTATCTATGGCTACACCTTC. Protein: CASNDPGTAIYGYTF. The chain joins TRBV28 to TRBJ1-2, with TRBD1 identical over 7 bases. CDR1 MDHEN and CDR2 SYDVKM come from the germline V gene. This CDR3 comprises 15 residues. With 7 bases clipped from V and 4 bases from J, the junction kept 12 bases outside the gene matches.

The V and J genes are TRBV7-2 and TRBJ2-3; perhaps TRBD2 as D (6 bases). The germline V gene has CDR1 SGHTA and CDR2 FQGNSA. The ends were cut back, 5 bases at V and 3 bases at J, with 15 bases in the middle. CDR3 length equals 15 residues. The CDR3, as DNA: TGTGCCAGCAGCCCGGCCGGGACTCCTACAGATACGCAGTATTTT. It is translated as CASSPAGTPTDTQYF.

The count of this clone is one. The chain has TRBV10-2 and TRBJ1-6; no clear D. The CDR3 extends over 14 amino acids. Germline loops: CDR1 WSHSY, CDR2 SAAADI. The V end was cut by 4 bases, the J end by 3 bases, with 7 bases between. This chain's CDR3 is CASSVYLYNSPLHF. In DNA, the CDR3 is TGCGCCAGCAGTGTCTACCTCTATAATTCACCCCTCCACTTT.

V and J are TRBV4-3 and TRBJ2-3, with D unresolved. Germline CDR1 reads LGHNA; CDR2 reads YSLEER. The CDR3 length is 14 residues. V lost 3 bases and J 0 bases, leaving 7 bases between the germline ends. The CDR3: CASSQASSTDTQYF. In DNA form, the CDR3 reads TGCGCCAGCAGCCAGGCATCTAGCACAGATACGCAGTATTTT.

The CDR3 sequence: CASSLQAGGETQYF. The CDR3 nucleotides are TGTGCCAGCAGCTTGCAAGCGGGGGGAGAGACCCAGTACTTC. This rearrangement joins TRBV5-4 to TRBJ2-5, with 9 nucleotides matching TRBD2. CDR1 is SGHNT and CDR2 is YYREEE in the germline V gene (reference sequence). The junction had 2 bases not matched to a gene; V was cut back by 1 base and J by 4 bases. This CDR3 spans 14 amino acids.

The CDR3 DNA reads as TGTGCCAGCAGCAGAGACAGCCACTATGGCTACACCTTC. Translating gives CASSRDSHYGYTF. The chain recombines TRBV5-4 with TRBJ1-2, with D possibly being TRBD1 (5 bases). The CDR3 has 13 residues. Germline-derived CDR1 and CDR2 are SGHNT and YYREEE (reference sequence). The V and J ends lost 4 bases and 3 bases respectively, with 10 bases between them.

The CDR3 sequence is CASSVQGLAGVGDTQYF. For the CDR3, the DNA is TGTGCCAGCAGCGTCCAAGGACTAGCGGGAGTTGGAGATACGCAGTATTTT. The chain couples TRBV9 to TRBJ2-3; 13 bases fit TRBD2. CDR3 size: 17 residues. Trimming at V came to 2 bases and at J to 5 bases, leaving 8 bases not matched to a gene. Germline-derived CDR1 and CDR2 are SGDLS and YYNGEE.

The rearrangement joins TRBV18 to TRBJ1-2; 7 bases line up with TRBD1. The CDR3 is 17 amino acids. V dropped 0 bases and J dropped 8; count of bases not matched to a gene: 15. Germline V gives CDR1 KGHSH, CDR2 LQKENI. CDR3 sequence (DNA): TGTGCCAGCTCACCACCGAAAGGGGGCGTGGACTCGGAGGGCTACACCTTC. This translates into CASSPPKGGVDSEGYTF.

V gene TRBV12-1 combines with J gene TRBJ1-2. TRBV12-1 corresponds to a pseudogene. CDR3 length equals 17 residues. The chain's CDR3 is CASSFGGKSHPGYGYTF. CDR3 in DNA: TGTGCCAGCAGCTTTGGGGGGAAATCCCACCCGGGGTATGGCTACACCTTC.

The V call is TRBV6-6, the J call TRBJ2-3; D is uncertain. Per the germline V gene, CDR1 is MNHNY and CDR2 is SVGAGI (reference sequence). V was shortened by 6 bases and J by 1 base, with 11 bases between the two germline ends. The CDR3 runs 14 residues. CDR3 bases: TGTGCCAGCAGCCGCGGACCCGGCACAGATACGCAGTATTTT. Amino acid sequence: CASSRGPGTDTQYF.

The chain combines TRBV2 with TRBJ1-5, with TRBD1 matching 8 bases. With V trimmed by 5 bases and J by 7 bases, 10 bases remained unmatched. Germline CDR1 reads SNHLY; CDR2 reads FYNNEI. The CDR3 has 15 residues. The CDR3 DNA is TGTGCCAGCAGTCCCCAGGGGGCAGGCGGACAGCCCCAGCATTTT. This translates into CASSPQGAGGQPQHF.

This clone was detected ten times or more. The identical CDR3 is also encoded by other nucleotide sequences in the sample. V and J are TRBV25-1 and TRBJ1-2, with D uncertain. Trimming pared 0 bases from V and 8 bases from J, leaving 10 bases between. From germline, CDR1 is MGHDK and CDR2 SYGVNS. The CDR3 runs to 13 residues. The CDR3 nucleotides are TGTGCCAGCAGTGAATACGAAGGGTACGGCTACACCTTC. Translation: CASSEYEGYGYTF.

This clone was seen once. This chain links TRBV6-5 with TRBJ1-1, with no clear D. Trimming took 5 bases from V and 1 from J, leaving 11 bases between them. The V gene's germline CDR1 is MNHEY and CDR2 SVGAGI. There are 14 residues in the CDR3. The CDR3 bases are TGTGCCAGCAGTGGAGACGTCGAGAACACTGAAGCTTTCTTT. Residues: CASSGDVENTEAFF.

The chain couples TRBV12-1 to TRBJ1-2. TRBV12-1 is marked as a pseudogene. The CDR3 consists of 16 residues. CDR3 sequence (DNA): TGTGCCAGCAGCTTTCTCTCTTCGAGGAGTTTCTATGGCTACACCTTC. Protein product: CASSFLSSRSFYGYTF.

Concerning this clone: Additional DNA sequences in this sample encode the identical CDR3. This chain joins TRBV6-4 and TRBJ2-3; the D gene is possibly TRBD2 (5 bases). The germline V gene has CDR1 MRHNA and CDR2 SNTAGT. Trimming took off 6 bases at V and 1 base at J, with 11 bases between the two ends. The CDR3 runs to 14 residues. The DNA for the CDR3 is TGTGCCAGCAGCCCGACTAAAGGCACAGATACGCAGTATTTT. This gives the protein CASSPTKGTDTQYF.